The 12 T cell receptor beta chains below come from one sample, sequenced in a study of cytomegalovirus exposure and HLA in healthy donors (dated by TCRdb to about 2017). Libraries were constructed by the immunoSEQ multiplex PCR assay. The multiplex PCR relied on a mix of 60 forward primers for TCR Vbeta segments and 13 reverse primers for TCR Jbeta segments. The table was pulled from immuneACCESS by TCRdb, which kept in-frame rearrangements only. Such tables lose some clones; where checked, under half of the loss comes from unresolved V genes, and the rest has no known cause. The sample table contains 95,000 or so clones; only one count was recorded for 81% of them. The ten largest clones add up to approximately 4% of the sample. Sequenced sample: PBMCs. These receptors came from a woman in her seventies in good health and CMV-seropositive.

CDR3 nucleotide sequence: TGTGCCAGCAGTGACGGGGGGGGCCGGCGGTTCTTC. Encoded protein: CASSDGGGRRFF. This chain connects TRBV9 to TRBJ2-1; 8 positions match TRBD2. The CDR3 is 12 amino acids. The germline V gene encodes CDR1 SGDLS and CDR2 YYNGEE. Trimming at V came to 5 bases and at J to 15 bases, leaving 10 bases not matched to a gene.

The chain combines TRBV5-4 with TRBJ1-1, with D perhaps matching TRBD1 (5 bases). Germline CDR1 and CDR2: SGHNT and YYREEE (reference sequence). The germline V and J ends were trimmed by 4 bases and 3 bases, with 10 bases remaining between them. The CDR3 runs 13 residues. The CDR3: CASSLWGDTEAFF. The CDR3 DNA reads TGTGCCAGCAGCCTCTGGGGGGACACTGAAGCTTTCTTT.

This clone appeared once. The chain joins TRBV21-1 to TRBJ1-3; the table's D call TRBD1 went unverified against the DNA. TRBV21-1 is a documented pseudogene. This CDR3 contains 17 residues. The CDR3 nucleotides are TGTGCCAGCAGCAAATGCTCCCGGACAGACTCTGGAAACACCATATATTTT. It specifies CASSKCSRTDSGNTIYF.

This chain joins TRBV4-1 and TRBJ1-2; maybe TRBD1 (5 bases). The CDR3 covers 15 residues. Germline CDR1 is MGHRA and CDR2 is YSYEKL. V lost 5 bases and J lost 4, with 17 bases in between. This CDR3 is CASSFQGSNVYGYTF. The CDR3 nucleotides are TGCGCCAGCAGCTTCCAGGGATCCAACGTCTATGGCTACACCTTC.

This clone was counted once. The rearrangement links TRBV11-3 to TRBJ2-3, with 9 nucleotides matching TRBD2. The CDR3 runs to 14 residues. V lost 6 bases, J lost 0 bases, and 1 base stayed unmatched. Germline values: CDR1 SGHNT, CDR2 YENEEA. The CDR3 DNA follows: TGTGCCAGCAGTAGCGGGAGTAGCACAGATACGCAGTATTTT. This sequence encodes CASSSGSSTDTQYF.

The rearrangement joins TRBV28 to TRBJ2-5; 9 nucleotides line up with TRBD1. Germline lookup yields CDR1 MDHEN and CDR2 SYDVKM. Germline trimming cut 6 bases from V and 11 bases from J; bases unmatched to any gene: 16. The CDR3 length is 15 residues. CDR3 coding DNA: TGTGCCAGCAGCCGCCCCGGACAGGGGCGAGGGGAGCAGTACTTC. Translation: CASSRPGQGRGEQYF.

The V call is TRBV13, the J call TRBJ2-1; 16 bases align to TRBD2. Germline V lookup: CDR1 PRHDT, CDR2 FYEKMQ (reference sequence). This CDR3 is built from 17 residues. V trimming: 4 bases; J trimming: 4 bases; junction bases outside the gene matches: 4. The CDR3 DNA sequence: TGTGCCAGCAGCTCCGGGACTAGCGGGAGGGGGTACAATGAGCAGTTCTTC. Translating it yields CASSSGTSGRGYNEQFF.

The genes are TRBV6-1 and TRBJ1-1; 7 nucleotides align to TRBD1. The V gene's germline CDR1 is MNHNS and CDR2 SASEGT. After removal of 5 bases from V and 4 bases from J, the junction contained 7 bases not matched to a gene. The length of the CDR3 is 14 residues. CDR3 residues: CASSRGGRGTEAFF. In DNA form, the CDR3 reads TGTGCCAGCAGTCGAGGGGGCCGGGGCACTGAAGCTTTCTTT.

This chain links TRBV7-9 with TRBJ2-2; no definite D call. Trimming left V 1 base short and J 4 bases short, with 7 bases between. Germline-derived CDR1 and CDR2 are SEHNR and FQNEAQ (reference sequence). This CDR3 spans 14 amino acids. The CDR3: CASSLEQTTGELFF. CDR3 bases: TGTGCCAGCAGCTTAGAACAGACCACCGGGGAGCTGTTTTTT. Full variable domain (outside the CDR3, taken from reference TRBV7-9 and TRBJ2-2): DTGVSQNPRHKITKRGQNVTFRCDPISEHNRLYWYRQTLGQGPEFLTYFQNEAQLEKSRLLSDRFSAERPKGSFSTLEIQRTEQGDSAMYLCASSLEQTTGELFFGEGSRLTVL.

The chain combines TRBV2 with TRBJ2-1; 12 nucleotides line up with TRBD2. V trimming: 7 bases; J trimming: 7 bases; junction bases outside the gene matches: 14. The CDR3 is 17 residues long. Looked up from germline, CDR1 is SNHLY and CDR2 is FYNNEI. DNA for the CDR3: TGTGCCAGCACCCCCACGGGGGGGACTAGCGGGCATAATGAGCAGTTCTTC. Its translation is CASTPTGGTSGHNEQFF.

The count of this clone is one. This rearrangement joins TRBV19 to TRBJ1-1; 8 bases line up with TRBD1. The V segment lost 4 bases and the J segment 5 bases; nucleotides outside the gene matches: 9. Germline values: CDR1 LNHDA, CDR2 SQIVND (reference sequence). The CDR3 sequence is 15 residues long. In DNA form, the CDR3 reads TGTGCCAGTAGTACCAGGACAGGGATATTGACTGAAGCTTTCTTT. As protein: CASSTRTGILTEAFF.

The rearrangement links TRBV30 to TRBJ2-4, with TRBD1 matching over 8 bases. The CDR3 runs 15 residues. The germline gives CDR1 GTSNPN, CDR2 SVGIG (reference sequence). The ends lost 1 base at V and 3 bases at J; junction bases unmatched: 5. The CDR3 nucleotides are TGTGCCTGGAGTGCAGGGGGCGGTGGCAAAAACATTCAGTACTTC. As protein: CAWSAGGGGKNIQYF. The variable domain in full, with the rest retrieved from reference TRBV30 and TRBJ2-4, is SQTIHQWPATLVQPVGSPLSLECTVEGTSNPNLYWYRQAAGRGLQLLFYSVGIGQISSEVPQNLSASRPQDRQFILSSKKLLLSDSGFYLCAWSAGGGGKNIQYFGAGTRLSVL.